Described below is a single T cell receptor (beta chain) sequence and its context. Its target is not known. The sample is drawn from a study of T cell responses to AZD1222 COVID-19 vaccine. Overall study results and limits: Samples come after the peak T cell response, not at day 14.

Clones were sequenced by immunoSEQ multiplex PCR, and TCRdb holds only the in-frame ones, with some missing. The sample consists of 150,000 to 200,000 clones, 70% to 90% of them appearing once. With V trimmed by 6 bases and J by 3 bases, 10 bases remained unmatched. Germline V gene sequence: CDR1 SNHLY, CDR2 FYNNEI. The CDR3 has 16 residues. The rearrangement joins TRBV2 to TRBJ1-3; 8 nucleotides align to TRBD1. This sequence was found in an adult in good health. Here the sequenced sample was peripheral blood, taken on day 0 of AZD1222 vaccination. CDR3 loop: CASRPDRAVFGNTIYF. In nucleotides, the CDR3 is TGTGCCAGCAGACCGGACAGGGCAGTCTTTGGAAACACCATATATTTT.